This T cell receptor beta chain was documented in a study of T-cell reconstitution after alpha-beta-depleted transplantation in children. There are a few counts of this clonotype. For TCRbeta, the library was prepared with unique molecular identifiers. TCRdb passed the PCR reads through MiXCR, listing each CDR3 protein once. The data contain 400,000 to 500,000 distinct CDR3 sequences, approximately 10% of them singletons. Losses at the gene ends were 10 bases for V and 3 bases for J; bases not matched to a gene: 8. The CDR3 length is 14 residues. The source material was PBMCs from the stem cell graft donor, sampled from the stem cell graft. The receptor was isolated from a human donor who donated a stem cell graft to a child with acute myeloid leukemia. This chain links TRBV12-3 or TRBV12-4 with TRBJ2-2, with 7 bases matching TRBD1. CDR3 in DNA: TGTGCCACCGCTCGGCAGGGGGACACCGGGGAGCTGTTTTTT. As protein: CATARQGDTGELFF.